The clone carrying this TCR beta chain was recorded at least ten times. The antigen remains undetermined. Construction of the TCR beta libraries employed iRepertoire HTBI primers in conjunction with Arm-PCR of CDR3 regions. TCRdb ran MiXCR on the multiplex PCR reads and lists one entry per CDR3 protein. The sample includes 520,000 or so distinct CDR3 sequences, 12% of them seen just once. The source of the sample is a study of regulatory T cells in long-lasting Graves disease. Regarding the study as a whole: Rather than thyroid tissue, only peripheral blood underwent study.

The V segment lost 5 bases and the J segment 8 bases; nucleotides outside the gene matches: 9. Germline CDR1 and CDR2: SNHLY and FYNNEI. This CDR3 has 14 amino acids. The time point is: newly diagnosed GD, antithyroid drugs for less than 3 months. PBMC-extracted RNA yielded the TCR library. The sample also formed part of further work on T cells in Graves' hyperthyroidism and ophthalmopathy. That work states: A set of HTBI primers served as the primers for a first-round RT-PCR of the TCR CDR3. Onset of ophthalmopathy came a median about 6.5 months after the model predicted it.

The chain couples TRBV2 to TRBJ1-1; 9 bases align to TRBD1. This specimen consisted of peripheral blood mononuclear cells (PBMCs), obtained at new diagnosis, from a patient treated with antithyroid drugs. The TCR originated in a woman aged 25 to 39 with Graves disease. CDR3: CASSSGTGFVEAFF. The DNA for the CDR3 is TGTGCCAGCAGTTCCGGGACAGGGTTCGTAGAAGCTTTCTTT.